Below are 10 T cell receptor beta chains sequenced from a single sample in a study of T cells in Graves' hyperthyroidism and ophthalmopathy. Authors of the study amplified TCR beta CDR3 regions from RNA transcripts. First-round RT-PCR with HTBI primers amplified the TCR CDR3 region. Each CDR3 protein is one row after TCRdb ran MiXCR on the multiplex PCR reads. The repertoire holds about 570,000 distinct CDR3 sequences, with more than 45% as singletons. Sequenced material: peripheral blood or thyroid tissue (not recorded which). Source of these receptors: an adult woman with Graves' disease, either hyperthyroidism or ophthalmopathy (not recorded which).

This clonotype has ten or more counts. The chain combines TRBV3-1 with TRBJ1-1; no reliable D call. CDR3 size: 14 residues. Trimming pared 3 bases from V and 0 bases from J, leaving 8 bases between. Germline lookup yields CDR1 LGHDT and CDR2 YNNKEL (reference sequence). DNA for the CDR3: TGTGCCAGCAGCCATCTTGCGCTGAACACTGAAGCTTTCTTT. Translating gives CASSHLALNTEAFF.

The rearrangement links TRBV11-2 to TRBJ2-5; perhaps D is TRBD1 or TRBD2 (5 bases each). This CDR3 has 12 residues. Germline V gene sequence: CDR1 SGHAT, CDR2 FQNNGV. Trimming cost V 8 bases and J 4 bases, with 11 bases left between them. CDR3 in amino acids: CASWGLGETQYF. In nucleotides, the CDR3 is TGTGCCAGCTGGGGGTTAGGAGAGACCCAGTACTTC.

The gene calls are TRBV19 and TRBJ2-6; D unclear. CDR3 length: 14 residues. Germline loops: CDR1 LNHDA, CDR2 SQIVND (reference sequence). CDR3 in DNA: TGTGCTAGAGATCGAAGGTCAGGGGCCAACGTCCTGACTTTC. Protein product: CARDRRSGANVLTF.

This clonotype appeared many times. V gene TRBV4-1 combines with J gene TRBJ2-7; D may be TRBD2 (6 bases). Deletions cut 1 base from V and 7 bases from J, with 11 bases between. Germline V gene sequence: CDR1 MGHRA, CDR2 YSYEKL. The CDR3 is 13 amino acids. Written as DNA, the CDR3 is TGCGCCAGCAGCCAAGCCCTAGCGCGAGAGCAGTACTTC. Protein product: CASSQALAREQYF.

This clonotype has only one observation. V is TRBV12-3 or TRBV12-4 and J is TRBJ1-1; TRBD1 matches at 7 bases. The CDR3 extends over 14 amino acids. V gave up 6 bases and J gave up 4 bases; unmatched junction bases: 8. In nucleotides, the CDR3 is TGTGCCAGCAGGCCCGACAGGGCTAGCACTGAAGCTTTCTTT. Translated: CASRPDRASTEAFF.

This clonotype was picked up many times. The CDR3 here is CASWDSNQPQHF. The CDR3 DNA reads as TGTGCCAGCTGGGACAGCAATCAGCCCCAGCATTTT. This rearrangement joins TRBV6-6 to TRBJ1-5; perhaps TRBD1 as D (5 bases). V was shortened by 8 bases and J by 1 base, with 6 bases between the two germline ends. CDR3 length equals 12 residues. CDR1 is MNHNY, CDR2 SVGAGI, per germline (reference sequence).

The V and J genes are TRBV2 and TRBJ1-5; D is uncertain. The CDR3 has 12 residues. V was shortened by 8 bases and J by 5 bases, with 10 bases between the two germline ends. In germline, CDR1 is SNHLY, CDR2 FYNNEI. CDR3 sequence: CASLEGDQPQHF. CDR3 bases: TGTGCCAGCTTGGAGGGAGATCAGCCCCAGCATTTT.

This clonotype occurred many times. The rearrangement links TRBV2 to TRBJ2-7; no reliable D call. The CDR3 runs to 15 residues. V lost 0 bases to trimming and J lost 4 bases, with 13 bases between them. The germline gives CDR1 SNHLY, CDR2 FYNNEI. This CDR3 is CASSEALAGGYEQYF. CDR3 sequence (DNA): TGTGCCAGCAGTGAAGCGCTGGCAGGTGGATACGAGCAGTACTTC.

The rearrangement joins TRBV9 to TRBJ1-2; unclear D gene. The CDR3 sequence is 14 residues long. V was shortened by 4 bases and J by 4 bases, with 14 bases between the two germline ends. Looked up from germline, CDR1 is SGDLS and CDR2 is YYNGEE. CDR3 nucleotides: TGTGCCAGCAGCCCTGCCGAGTTCACCTATGGCTACACCTTC. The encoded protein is CASSPAEFTYGYTF.

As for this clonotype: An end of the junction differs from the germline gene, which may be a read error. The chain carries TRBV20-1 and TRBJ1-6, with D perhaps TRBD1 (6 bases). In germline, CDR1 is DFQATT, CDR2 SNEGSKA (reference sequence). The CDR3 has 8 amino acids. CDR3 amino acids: CSARETGF. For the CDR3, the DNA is TGCAGTGCTAGAGAGACAGGCTTT.